Following are 21 T cell receptor beta chains from one sample sequenced in a study of T cells in Graves' hyperthyroidism and ophthalmopathy. TCR beta CDR3 region amplification was performed from RNA transcripts. A first-round RT-PCR of the TCR CDR3 used the HTBI primer set. A single record per CDR3 protein comes from TCRdb applying MiXCR to the multiplex PCR reads. Among a few hundred thousand distinct CDR3 sequences listed, more than 15% were seen once. Sequenced sample: blood. The source is a woman aged 18-30 years with Graves' hyperthyroidism that later progressed to Graves' ophthalmopathy.

This clonotype showed up many times. This chain uses TRBV7-9 with TRBJ2-1; no clear D. The germline V gene encodes CDR1 SEHNR and CDR2 FQNEAQ (reference sequence). The CDR3 has 12 amino acids. V was clipped by 1 base and J by 9 bases, with 7 bases between them. The CDR3: CASSLESVEQFF. The CDR3 DNA reads TGTGCCAGCAGCTTAGAATCCGTTGAGCAGTTCTTC.

This clonotype has only a few counts. Being one base from a much bigger clone, this may be a read error. V is TRBV12-3 or TRBV12-4 and J is TRBJ2-7; D is possibly TRBD2 (5 bases). Trimming removed 6 bases from V and 0 bases from J, with 9 bases in between. The CDR3 contains 13 residues. The CDR3 spells CASRDAGSYEQYF. The CDR3 nucleotides read TGTGCCAGCAGGGACGCGGGCTCCTACGAGCAGTACTTC.

In this sample, this clonotype turned up a few times. The V and J genes are TRBV19 and TRBJ1-1; D gene unclear. V dropped 3 bases and J dropped 6 bases, with 11 bases sitting between them. CDR3 length: 13 residues. In germline, CDR1 is LNHDA, CDR2 SQIVND (reference sequence). The CDR3 reads CASSIPRSPEAFF. CDR3 DNA: TGTGCCAGTAGTATCCCCAGGAGTCCTGAAGCTTTCTTT.

This clonotype was found many times. This sequence joins TRBV2 and TRBJ1-2; D ambiguous. Trimming stripped 3 bases from V and 1 base from J, with 18 bases between. CDR3 length: 17 residues. The germline V gene encodes CDR1 SNHLY and CDR2 FYNNEI. CDR3 DNA: TGTGCCAGCAGTGAGAACACACCCGAGAGCATTAACTATGGCTACACCTTC. Encoded protein: CASSENTPESINYGYTF.

The chain carries TRBV6-5 and TRBJ1-1; tentatively, D is TRBD1 (6 bases). Germline V gives CDR1 MNHEY, CDR2 SVGAGI. V was pared by 0 bases and J by 6 bases, with 26 bases between. This CDR3 has 19 residues. The CDR3 spells CASSYSLRLQGPQRAEAFF. The CDR3 coding sequence is TGTGCCAGCAGTTACTCGTTGAGGTTACAGGGACCCCAAAGGGCTGAAGCTTTCTTT.

The chain uses TRBV29-1 and TRBJ2-6; D unresolved. CDR1 SQVTM and CDR2 ANQGSEA come from the germline V gene. The CDR3 runs to 16 residues. Deletions cut 2 bases from V and 0 bases from J, with 11 bases between. The CDR3 loop reads CSVESRSISGANVLTF. CDR3 nucleotides: TGCAGCGTTGAATCTAGGAGTATCTCTGGGGCCAACGTCCTGACTTTC.

The table lists this clonotype with many counts. J is TRBJ2-7 and V is TRBV18; D possibly uses TRBD1 or TRBD2 (5 bases each). Germline lookup yields CDR1 KGHSH and CDR2 LQKENI. The CDR3 runs to 14 residues. With 3 bases removed from V and 7 bases from J, the gap between germline ends came to 16 bases. CDR3 sequence reads: CASSPGTMREEQYF. The CDR3 nucleotides read TGTGCCAGCTCACCCGGGACGATGCGCGAGGAGCAGTACTTC.

This clonotype was seen repeatedly, ten times or more. The junction and the germline gene differ at one end; a read error may be behind it. The chain carries TRBV5-1 and TRBJ1-1; 8 nucleotides align to TRBD1. The length of the CDR3 is 14 residues. CDR1 is SGHRS, CDR2 YFSETQ, per germline. The CDR3 nucleotides are TGTGCCAGCAGTTCGGGACAGGTGAACACTGAAGCTTTCTTT. As protein: CASSSGQVNTEAFF.

With respect to this clonotype: A much bigger clone sits one base away, suggesting this may be a read error. CDR3 protein: CASSLPGFSPGNTIYF. The CDR3, as DNA: TGTGCCAGCAGCTTACCAGGGTTTTCTCCCGGAAACACCATATATTTT. This chain joins TRBV7-2 and TRBJ1-3; possibly TRBD1 for D (5 bases). Germline CDR1 and CDR2: SGHTA and FQGNSA. This CDR3 contains 16 residues. V dropped 2 bases and J dropped 4 bases, with 15 bases sitting between them.

This clonotype has a count of ten or more. The rearrangement joins TRBV20-1 to TRBJ2-5, with unresolved D. The CDR3 covers 13 residues. The germline V gene has CDR1 DFQATT and CDR2 SNEGSKA (reference sequence). The V end was cut by 0 bases, the J end by 4 bases, with 9 bases between. This chain's CDR3 is CSARDYLRETQYF. CDR3 nucleotide sequence: TGCAGTGCTAGAGACTACTTGCGAGAGACCCAGTACTTC.

This rearrangement joins TRBV6-1 to TRBJ2-3; D remains ambiguous. Trimming pared 0 bases from V and 2 bases from J, leaving 12 bases between. The CDR3 covers 16 residues. The germline V gene encodes CDR1 MNHNS and CDR2 SASEGT. Written as DNA, the CDR3 is TGTGCCAGCAGTGAAGCGGAAGGCTATATCACAGATACGCAGTATTTT. The encoded protein is CASSEAEGYITDTQYF.

This clonotype was counted ten times or more. This chain uses TRBV10-3 with TRBJ2-7; 16 nucleotides align to TRBD2. The CDR3 has 17 amino acids. CDR1 and CDR2 (germline): ENHRY, SYGVKD. V was clipped by 4 bases and J by 3 bases; unmatched bases: 6. The CDR3 is CAISGTGTSGRVYEQYF. Here the CDR3 DNA reads TGTGCCATCAGTGGAACCGGGACTAGCGGGAGGGTCTACGAGCAGTACTTC.

The chain uses TRBV7-9 and TRBJ1-2; D remains unclear. V lost 0 bases to trimming and J lost 4 bases, with 18 bases between them. The CDR3 has 17 residues. Germline CDR1 SEHNR, CDR2 FQNEAQ (reference sequence). For the CDR3, the DNA is TGTGCCAGCAGCTTAGCGATCTCACGGGAGGGTTCCTATGGCTACACCTTC. Amino acids: CASSLAISREGSYGYTF. Using reference TRBV7-9 and TRBJ1-2 for the parts outside the CDR3, the full variable domain is DTGVSQNPRHKITKRGQNVTFRCDPISEHNRLYWYRQTLGQGPEFLTYFQNEAQLEKSRLLSDRFSAERPKGSFSTLEIQRTEQGDSAMYLCASSLAISREGSYGYTFGSGTRLTVV.

CDR3 amino acids: CASNTGTLRGTDTQYF. CDR3 nucleotides: TGCGCCAGCAACACCGGGACGTTAAGGGGAACAGATACGCAGTATTTT. V usage is TRBV5-1 and J usage is TRBJ2-3; D could derive from TRBD1 or TRBD2 (5 bases each). Germline V CDR1 and CDR2: SGHRS, YFSETQ. CDR3 length: 16 amino acids. Trimming left V 6 bases short and J 3 bases short, with 20 bases between.

In this sample, this clonotype turned up many times. This sequence joins TRBV12-3 or TRBV12-4 and TRBJ2-4; 8 bases agree with TRBD2. J was trimmed by 1 base and V by 5 bases; bases with no gene match: 4. The CDR3 totals 15 residues. CDR3 loop: CASSTQREAKNIQYF. The CDR3 region has the DNA TGTGCCAGCAGTACCCAGCGGGAGGCCAAAAACATTCAGTACTTC.

With respect to this clonotype: Being one base from a much bigger clone, this may be a read error. The V call is TRBV7-9, the J call TRBJ2-2, with 8 bases aligning to TRBD2. The CDR3 covers 14 residues. Germline V gene data show CDR1 as SEHNR and CDR2 as FQNEAQ (reference sequence). CDR3: CASSFPGGTGEPFF. In nucleotides, the CDR3 is TGTGCCAGCAGCTTCCCGGGAGGGACCGGGGAGCCGTTTTTT.

Only one count was recorded for this clonotype. The chain uses TRBV2 and TRBJ2-3, with D hard to call. The V end was cut by 8 bases, the J end by 0 bases, with 9 bases between. Germline V lookup: CDR1 SNHLY, CDR2 FYNNEI. The length of the CDR3 is 13 residues. DNA of the CDR3: TGTGCCAGCGGGAAGGGTAGCACAGATACGCAGTATTTT. Encoded protein: CASGKGSTDTQYF.

Many counts were recorded for this clonotype. This sequence joins TRBV5-6 and TRBJ2-1, with 10 bases identical to TRBD1. Germline CDR1 is SGHDT and CDR2 is YYEEEE. The CDR3 extends over 15 amino acids. J gave up 2 bases and V 2 bases, and 1 base lay outside the gene matches. This chain's CDR3 is CASSFGTGAYNEQFF. The CDR3, as DNA: TGTGCCAGCAGCTTTGGGACAGGGGCCTACAATGAGCAGTTCTTC.

The chain has TRBV4-1 and TRBJ1-1, with 10 nucleotides matching TRBD1. The V segment lost 1 base and the J segment 0 bases; nucleotides outside the gene matches: 2. CDR3 size: 16 residues. CDR1 is MGHRA, CDR2 YSYEKL, per germline. CDR3 coding DNA: TGCGCCAGCAGCCAAGTTGGACAGGGGGTGAACACTGAAGCTTTCTTT. It specifies CASSQVGQGVNTEAFF.

This clonotype has ten or more counts. The V gene is TRBV27, the J gene TRBJ1-5; D gene uncertain. The V gene's germline CDR1 is MNHEY and CDR2 SMNVEV (reference sequence). V dropped 2 bases and J dropped 5 bases, with 13 bases sitting between them. The CDR3 covers 15 residues. CDR3 bases: TGTGCCAGCAGTTTAAGCAACAGACAATATCAGCCCCAGCATTTT. Translating it yields CASSLSNRQYQPQHF.

This clonotype appeared many times. V and J are TRBV9 and TRBJ2-7, with 9 bases identical to TRBD1. The ends lost 2 bases at V and 3 bases at J; junction bases unmatched: 6. This CDR3 is 15 amino acids long. Germline assignment: CDR1 SGDLS and CDR2 YYNGEE. The CDR3 loop is CASSVGGTGNYEQYF. As DNA, the CDR3 is TGTGCCAGCAGCGTTGGGGGGACAGGGAACTACGAGCAGTACTTC.